Each of the 22 T cell receptor beta chains below was sequenced from the same sample in a study of blood T cell repertoires in COVID-19. The assay was immunoSEQ multiplex PCR, and TCRdb's table has in-frame clones only and misses some. In the table there are roughly 500,000 clones, 89% of which are singletons. Material for sequencing was peripheral blood. The source of these receptors is a man aged 18 to 30 with COVID-19, enrolled during active disease.

The chain carries TRBV5-4 and TRBJ2-7, with 16 nucleotides matching TRBD2. This CDR3 has 17 residues. Looked up from germline, CDR1 is SGHNT and CDR2 is YYREEE (reference sequence). With V trimmed by 4 bases and J by 2 bases, 6 bases remained unmatched. The CDR3 here is CASSPGTSGRGTYEQYF. Written as DNA, the CDR3 is TGTGCCAGCAGCCCCGGGACTAGCGGGAGGGGGACCTACGAGCAGTACTTC.

The CDR3 sequence is CASSSGTGLQPQHF. The CDR3 nucleotides read TGTGCCAGCAGCTCCGGGACAGGGCTTCAGCCCCAGCATTTT. The chain uses TRBV7-6 and TRBJ1-5; 9 nucleotides line up with TRBD1. The CDR3 is made up of 14 amino acids. Germline V gene sequence: CDR1 SGHVS, CDR2 FNYEAQ. V was pared by 4 bases and J by 6 bases, with 4 bases of the junction left unmatched.

CDR3 bases: TGTGCCAGCAGTGAATTGCTAGGGGAGGCAGATACGCAGTATTTT. Amino acid sequence: CASSELLGEADTQYF. The chain combines TRBV25-1 with TRBJ2-3, with D tentatively TRBD2 (6 bases). The CDR3 is 15 residues long. CDR1 and CDR2 from the germline V gene are MGHDK and SYGVNS. Trimming removed 1 base at V and 4 bases at J, with 12 bases between.

This clone appeared once. The chain has TRBV5-1 and TRBJ2-5, with 10 bases that match TRBD1. CDR3 length equals 16 residues. V trimming: 3 bases; J trimming: 2 bases; junction bases outside the gene matches: 7. Germline loops: CDR1 SGHRS, CDR2 YFSETQ. The CDR3 DNA reads as TGCGCCAGCAGCTCTGGGGGGACAGGGGCGCAAGAGACCCAGTACTTC. Its translation: CASSSGGTGAQETQYF.

The chain links TRBV2 to TRBJ2-1; 12 bases are a match to TRBD2. Trimming took 3 bases from V and 10 from J; bases not matched to a gene: 16. The germline V gene has CDR1 SNHLY and CDR2 FYNNEI. The CDR3 loop spans 18 amino acids. The chain's CDR3 is CASSESRTSGMGLYEQFF. CDR3 nucleotide sequence: TGTGCCAGCAGTGAGAGCCGGACTAGCGGGATGGGTCTATACGAGCAGTTCTTC.

The chain links TRBV5-1 to TRBJ1-4; D is ambiguous. V lost 4 bases and J lost 0, with 10 bases in between. The germline V gene has CDR1 SGHRS and CDR2 YFSETQ. CDR3 length: 15 residues. The CDR3 nucleotides are TGCGCCAGCAGCATAACAGTGTCAACTAATGAAAAACTGTTTTTT. It is translated as CASSITVSTNEKLFF. Combining the CDR3 with reference TRBV5-1 and TRBJ1-4 gives the whole variable domain KAGVTQTPRYLIKTRGQQVTLSCSPISGHRSVSWYQQTPGQGLQFLFEYFSETQRNKGNFPGRFSGRQFSNSRSEMNVSTLELGDSALYLCASSITVSTNEKLFFGSGTQLSVL.

This chain links TRBV5-6 with TRBJ1-5; the D gene is possibly TRBD1 (6 bases). Trimming took off 4 bases at V and 1 base at J, with 18 bases between the two ends. The CDR3 covers 17 residues. CDR1 is SGHDT, CDR2 YYEEEE, per germline. CDR3 DNA: TGTGCCAGCAGCGCCGACAGGAGGGGGGGGAGCAATCAGCCCCAGCATTTT. It translates to CASSADRRGGSNQPQHF. Together with reference TRBV5-6 and TRBJ1-5, the CDR3 gives the full variable domain: DAGVTQSPTHLIKTRGQQVTLRCSPKSGHDTVSWYQQALGQGPQFIFQYYEEEERQRGNFPDRFSGHQFPNYSSELNVNALLLGDSALYLCASSADRRGGSNQPQHFGDGTRLSIL.

To note about this clone: Additional DNA sequences in this sample encode the identical CDR3. This chain joins TRBV24-1 and TRBJ2-1; D perhaps matches TRBD1 (7 bases). The CDR3 contains 11 residues. Germline CDR1 KGHDR, CDR2 SFDVKD. Trimming removed 5 bases at V and 10 bases at J, with 8 bases between. The CDR3 loop is CATSAGGEQFF. The CDR3 nucleotides read TGTGCCACCAGTGCAGGGGGGGAGCAGTTCTTC.

The V and J genes are TRBV19 and TRBJ1-6, with 9 bases lining up with TRBD1. Per the germline V gene, CDR1 is LNHDA and CDR2 is SQIVND (reference sequence). With 4 bases clipped from V and 9 bases from J, the junction kept 10 bases outside the gene matches. The CDR3 is made up of 16 amino acids. CDR3 residues: CASSNPGQGILSPLHF. CDR3 sequence (DNA): TGTGCCAGTAGTAACCCGGGACAGGGTATACTTTCACCCCTCCACTTT.

The gene calls are TRBV11-3 and TRBJ2-1, with 8 positions matching TRBD2. V shed 6 bases and J 2 bases; nucleotides not matched to a gene: 9. Germline loops: CDR1 SGHNT, CDR2 YENEEA. This CDR3 contains 16 residues. Written as DNA, the CDR3 is TGTGCCAGCAGTCCGGAGTTAGCGGGAACCTACAATGAGCAGTTCTTC. Translated, it gives CASSPELAGTYNEQFF.

The rearrangement uses TRBV11-2 and TRBJ2-5; TRBD1 agrees at 7 bases. The junction had 9 bases not matched to a gene; V was cut back by 5 bases and J by 6 bases. The germline gives CDR1 SGHAT, CDR2 FQNNGV. The CDR3 is 14 residues long. The CDR3 reads CASSTGQAGKTQYF. DNA of the CDR3: TGTGCCAGCAGCACCGGACAGGCCGGGAAGACCCAGTACTTC.

This clone was found a few times. The chain recombines TRBV1 with TRBJ2-1; TRBD1, as called in the table, went unchecked against the DNA. TRBV1 is deemed a pseudogene. The CDR3 is 17 amino acids. DNA for the CDR3: TGCACCAGCAGCCAGCAAGCGACAGGAACATTATACAATGAGCAGTTCTTC. Residues: CTSSQQATGTLYNEQFF.

In its sample, this clone was seen a few times. The V call is TRBV19, the J call TRBJ1-5; 9 bases fit TRBD1. Germline V gene sequence: CDR1 LNHDA, CDR2 SQIVND (reference sequence). The CDR3 has 17 residues. J gave up 0 bases and V 8 bases, and 11 bases lay outside the gene matches. CDR3 loop: CASGGQGVGYSNQPQHF. For the CDR3, the DNA is TGTGCCAGTGGGGGACAGGGTGTTGGATATAGCAATCAGCCCCAGCATTTT.

The chain carries TRBV11-2 and TRBJ1-2, with D perhaps TRBD1 (6 bases). The germline V gene encodes CDR1 SGHAT and CDR2 FQNNGV. This CDR3 has 12 amino acids. Trimming removed 4 bases from V and 8 bases from J, with 11 bases in between. CDR3 sequence (DNA): TGTGCCAGCAGCTGGGGGCGTGAAGGCTACACCTTC. It codes for CASSWGREGYTF.

This rearrangement joins TRBV5-5 to TRBJ2-7; 11 bases align to TRBD1. Losses at the gene ends were 3 bases for V and 7 bases for J; bases not matched to a gene: 6. Germline V gene lookup returns CDR1 SGHKS and CDR2 YYEKEE (reference sequence). CDR3 size: 14 residues. The CDR3 sequence is CASSSDRGRGEQYF. In DNA, the CDR3 is TGTGCCAGCAGCTCGGACAGGGGGCGCGGGGAGCAGTACTTC. Full variable domain (rest looked up from reference TRBV5-5 and TRBJ2-7): DAGVTQSPTHLIKTRGQQVTLRCSPISGHKSVSWYQQVLGQGPQFIFQYYEKEERGRGNFPDRFSARQFPNYSSELNVNALLLGDSALYLCASSSDRGRGEQYFGPGTRLTVT.

V and J are TRBV5-1 and TRBJ2-3; 12 bases match TRBD2. The CDR3 spans 14 residues. The germline V gene has CDR1 SGHRS and CDR2 YFSETQ. Unmatched junction bases numbered 3, after V lost 4 bases and J lost 6 bases. The CDR3 sequence is CASSLGTSGDTQYF. The CDR3 DNA reads TGCGCCAGCAGCCTTGGGACTAGCGGGGATACGCAGTATTTT.

J is TRBJ2-7 and V is TRBV12-1; whether TRBD2, the table's D call, matches the DNA was not checked. TRBV12-1 is labeled a pseudogene. There are 18 residues in the CDR3. The CDR3 sequence is CASSFSPNWREGPHEQYF. CDR3 bases: TGTGCCAGCAGCTTCAGCCCCAATTGGCGGGAGGGCCCTCACGAGCAGTACTTC.

A single count supports this clone. The rearrangement uses TRBV19 and TRBJ2-1; TRBD1 aligns across 9 bases. V dropped 4 bases and J dropped 9; count of bases not matched to a gene: 7. Looked up from germline, CDR1 is LNHDA and CDR2 is SQIVND (reference sequence). This CDR3 contains 14 residues. The DNA of the CDR3 is TGTGCCAGTAGTACTACAGGGGGCGCCGGTGAGCAGTTCTTC. The encoded protein is CASSTTGGAGEQFF.

CDR3 protein: CASSLIVGGTTEAFF. The CDR3, as DNA: TGTGCCAGCAGCTTAATCGTGGGGGGGACCACTGAAGCTTTCTTT. This chain links TRBV7-2 with TRBJ1-1, with a tentative D call TRBD1 (5 bases). CDR1 is SGHTA and CDR2 is FQGNSA in the germline V gene. Trimming removed 2 bases from V and 4 bases from J, with 14 bases in between. CDR3 size: 15 residues.

The table lists this clone with a count of one. This sequence joins TRBV6-5 and TRBJ2-7, with D unresolved. The germline V and J ends were trimmed by 2 bases and 3 bases, with 8 bases remaining between them. The CDR3 extends over 13 amino acids. Germline CDR1 MNHEY, CDR2 SVGAGI. The CDR3 loop is CASSYAVSYEQYF. As DNA, the CDR3 is TGTGCCAGCAGTTACGCTGTGAGCTACGAGCAGTACTTC.

This clone has only one observation. V gene TRBV1 combines with J gene TRBJ1-4. TRBV1 is listed as a pseudogene. The CDR3 has 14 amino acids. CDR3 sequence: CTSYLSGRNEKLFF. The CDR3 DNA reads as TGCACCAGCTACCTAAGCGGACGAAATGAAAAACTGTTTTTT.

The chain carries TRBV6-6 and TRBJ1-1; D not certain. Germline assignment: CDR1 MNHNY and CDR2 SVGAGI (reference sequence). The CDR3 has 16 amino acids. V was cut by 0 bases and J by 0 bases, with 11 bases left in between. The CDR3 region is CASSYSVLAMNTEAFF. The CDR3, as DNA: TGTGCCAGCAGTTACTCTGTCTTAGCCATGAACACTGAAGCTTTCTTT.